This T cell receptor (beta chain) was recovered during a study of vaccination effects on CD4 cells after COVID-19 (dated 2022 in TCRdb). Looking at the study overall: Post-vaccine samples across the study were collected a median of 72 days after the second dose, with a range of 14 to 241. SARS-CoV-2 spike-specific CD4+ TCR repertoires were compared before and after mRNA vaccination in COVID-19 convalescent patients and in infection-naive vaccine recipients. The full study included some 10 COVID-19 convalescent patients and a handful of SARS-CoV-2-naive healthy vaccine recipients. The Oncomine TCR Beta short-read assay on an Illumina iSeq 100 was used to sequence cultures from other donors in the study. General findings and caveats noted by the study authors: The study was limited by a small number of convalescent patients, and early post-infection timepoints were lacking. In healthy vaccine recipients, vaccine-induced clones were almost all SARS-CoV-2 mono-reactive, with only 1 of 255 being cross-reactive with common cold coronaviruses. At late post-vaccination timepoints, both infection-induced and vaccine-induced clones showed marked clonal contraction, consistent with waning T cell responses.

The CDR3 runs 16 amino acids, cysteine and phenylalanine included. Only the CDR3 DNA stays, 48 bases, in frame from base 1. The germline V gene (reference sequence) gives CDR1 as LNHDA and CDR2 as SQIVND. V is trimmed back by 5 bases and J by 1 base, and the junction contains 8 bases that no gene match accounts for. The method was the immunoSEQ multiplex PCR assay. DNA from the CD4+ T cells that had been cultured and isolated underwent TCR beta CDR3 sequencing. The original methods were these. Non-productive TCR sequences were discarded, and reads were trimmed to the CDR3 region, with only CDR3s of 7 or more amino acids retained. Antigen-specific clonotypes were identified using the MANAFEST web app by comparison of expansion in peptide wells against reference cultures. For clones to be considered positive, expansion at FDR<0.05 versus reference and all other wells, an odds ratio above 5, and a frequency above 0.1% in two replicate wells were required. A clonotype was called cross-reactive if it was significantly expanded both in SARS-CoV-2 spike wells and in at least one common cold coronavirus spike condition. Using the stringdist R package, CDR3 similarity was measured by Levenshtein distance, and unrooted trees were constructed with ape in R 3.6.1. Entries here come from immuneACCESS through TCRdb and include only in-frame sequences with V and J called. Some clones fail to appear in such tables; in the studies checked, an unresolved V gene covers under half of the shortfall, and the cause of the remainder is unknown. V, J and clone size are those of that table, while D and trimming were read from the DNA. In all, the sample holds nearly 30,000 clones, and about 74% of those were seen once. The top ten clones comprise under 20% of the sample.

Regarding this clone: Its antigen is currently not known. The input lacks base qualities; no much larger clone sits a single base away.

The ViraFEST assay stimulated PBMC with viral peptide pools and then used TCR sequencing to identify antigen-specific CD4+ T cell clonotypes by expansion. After less than 13 days of culture, CD4+ T cells were isolated with the EasySep CD4+ T cell isolation kit. Each participant received two doses of an mRNA SARS-CoV-2 vaccine, either BNT162b2 or mRNA-1273. Negative nucleocapsid antibody results before and after vaccination confirmed that the healthy vaccine recipients had no prior SARS-CoV-2 infection. Some 2 million PBMC per well were cultured in IMDM with about 5.1% human AB serum, 8 to 10 IU/ml IL-2 and gentamicin, plus 10 ug/ml peptides. On days 3 and 7, half of the culture medium was replaced with fresh IL-2-containing medium. Unless otherwise noted, each peptide stimulation condition was cultured in triplicate wells. Using Ficoll-Paque Plus gradient centrifugation, PBMC were separated from whole blood and then either used fresh or cryopreserved at -140C. The overlapping peptide pools covered the spike proteins of SARS-CoV-2 as well as those of the common cold coronaviruses HCoV-NL63, HCoV-OC43 and HCoV-229E. Genomic DNA was extracted from cultured CD4+ T cells with the QIAamp micro DNA kit.

The rearrangement combines TRBV19 with TRBJ2-3; the junction holds 8 bases that match TRBD2. The receptor was derived from a human donor who received a COVID-19 vaccine. Sequenced here: CD4+ T cells from PBMCs cultured with HCoV-OC43 spike peptides, sampled after COVID-19 vaccination. This specimen's cell subset or site label, interpreted: HCoV-OC43 spike overlapping peptide pool stimulation. The CDR3 loop reads CASSPGGTRGTDTQYF. The nucleotide sequence reads TGTGCCAGTAGTCCGGGGGGGACTAGGGGCACAGATACGCAGTATTTT.